This passage covers 5 T cell receptor beta chains from one sample sequenced in a study of T cell repertoires in cytomegalovirus infection (dated by TCRdb to about 2019). These reads were obtained on an Illumina HiSeq 1500. TCRdb reanalyzed the raw reads on its own, using fastp at Q25 for trimming and MiXCR for clone calling, and kept in-frame beta chains. Rows are unified per CDR3 protein, each entry keeping the most common DNA and genes. Across this sample there are about 440,000 distinct CDR3 sequences, with roughly 31% seen only once. Of the sample, around 13% falls within the top ten clones. The material sequenced was PBMCs. Receptors originate from a human donor in good health (CMV status not recorded). Some clones in this sample may be carry-over from other donors' samples.

This clonotype was seen many times. The chain carries TRBV12-3 or TRBV12-4 and TRBJ1-1; D is unresolved. V gave up 1 base and J gave up 0 bases, with 9 bases separating them. The CDR3 runs 15 residues. CDR3 loop: CASSLEDYLNTEAFF. The CDR3 DNA reads TGTGCCAGCAGTTTAGAGGATTATCTGAACACTGAAGCTTTCTTT.

The J gene is TRBJ2-7, the V gene TRBV5-1, with D perhaps matching TRBD2 (6 bases). The germline V and J ends were trimmed by 4 bases and 3 bases, with 14 bases remaining between them. CDR3 size: 14 residues. Germline CDR1 reads SGHRS; CDR2 reads YFSETQ. CDR3 nucleotides: TGCGCCAGCAGCCCTGCGGAGGGAGTCTACGAGCAGTACTTC. This encodes CASSPAEGVYEQYF.

The genes are TRBV15 and TRBJ1-1; D gene ambiguous. From germline, CDR1 is LNHNV and CDR2 YYDKDF (reference sequence). The CDR3 contains 12 residues. V lost 0 bases to trimming and J lost 5 bases, with 4 bases between them. The CDR3 DNA is TGTGCCACCAGCAGAGAGGGGACTGAAGCTTTCTTT. Encoded protein: CATSREGTEAFF. The variable domain in full, with the rest retrieved from reference TRBV15 and TRBJ1-1, is DAMVIQNPRYQVTQFGKPVTLSCSQTLNHNVMYWYQQKSSQAPKLLFHYYDKDFNNEADTPDNFQSRRPNTSFCFLDIRSPGLGDTAMYLCATSREGTEAFFGQGTRLTVV.

This clonotype was picked up a small number of times. J is TRBJ1-1 and V is TRBV12-3 or TRBV12-4; D is unclear. V lost 4 bases, J lost 3 bases, and 15 bases lay in between. The CDR3 is made up of 15 amino acids. CDR3 residues: CASSSTNGGYTEAFF. The CDR3 region has the DNA TGTGCCAGCAGTTCGACCAACGGCGGGTACACTGAAGCTTTCTTT.

This clonotype was picked up one time. One end of the junction fails to match germline, which may point to a read error. J is TRBJ2-3 and V is TRBV7-9, with D possibly being TRBD1 (6 bases). Germline V gene sequence: CDR1 SEHNR, CDR2 FQNEAQ (reference sequence). The CDR3 is made up of 15 amino acids. CDR3 DNA: TGTTCCAGCAGCCCAGGGGTTCGGGAAGGAGATACGCAGTATTTT. As protein: CSSSPGVREGDTQYF.